The clone carrying this TCR beta chain has only a few counts. No antigen is known for it. The data belong to a study of cytomegalovirus exposure and HLA in healthy donors. Findings and limits, study-wide: Researchers counted roughly 150 TCR beta chains as cytomegalovirus-associated.

V gave up 4 bases and J gave up 0 bases, with 14 bases separating them. The CDR3 extends over 15 amino acids. Per germline, CDR1 SGDLS and CDR2 YYNGEE. Donors in the study were healthy people who gave bone marrow. Donors were nominally healthy when sampled, though unrecorded immune exposures were likely. Researchers ran the PCR with 60 Vbeta and 13 Jbeta primers. The method was immunoSEQ multiplex PCR; TCRdb's version includes in-frame clones alone and lacks a portion of them. This sample has around 170,000 clones, with about 84% found just once. The rearrangement joins TRBV9 to TRBJ2-7, with a tentative D call TRBD1 (6 bases). Source material: PBMCs. This sequence was found in a man aged 50 to 59 in good health and CMV-seronegative. CDR3 DNA sequence: TGTGCCAGCAGCCGTGAGGGGGTATCCTCCTACGAGCAGTACTTC. It yields the protein CASSREGVSSYEQYF.